Listed below are T cell receptor beta chains from one sample, sequenced in a study of blood T cell repertoires in COVID-19. The repertoire was sequenced with immunoSEQ multiplex PCR; TCRdb's copy has only in-frame clones and lacks some. The sample contains around 250,000 clones, approximately 92% of which appear only once. The sequencing input was peripheral blood. The receptors derive from a woman aged 40-49 years who had recovered from COVID-19. CDR3s include the opening cysteine and the closing phenylalanine or tryptophan. A D gene is named only where the DNA matches it firmly. Clone size is not always given. Where it is, it says once, few, many or a class for expanded clones.

v_call,d_call,clone_size,j_call,cdr3_nt,cdr3_aa
TRBV19,TRBD1,-,TRBJ1-2,TGTGCCAGTAGTACAGGGAGACAGGGGACGAACTATGGCTACACCTTC,CASSTGRQGTNYGYTF
TRBV12-5,TRBD2,-,TRBJ2-3,TGTGCTAGTGGTTTGTATTTTAGGTCGGGAGGGCCTAGTTCAACACACACAGATACGCAGTATTTT,CASGLYFRSGGPSSTHTDTQYF
TRBV18,-,-,TRBJ1-5,TGTGCCAGCTCACCTGCCCGAGATCAGCCCCAGCATTTT,CASSPARDQPQHF
TRBV11-2,TRBD2,few,TRBJ2-1,TGTGCCAGCAGCTTGTCTTTAGGCGGGGGTCGATTCGATGAGCAGTTCTTC,CASSLSLGGGRFDEQFF
TRBV7-9,TRBD1,-,TRBJ1-1,TGTGCCAGCAGCACACCGACAGGGGGCCCCCACAAAGCTTTCTTT,CASSTPTGGPHKAFF
TRBV7-9,-,-,TRBJ2-3,TGTGCCAGCAGCATCGGAGTGGTAGATACGCAGTATTTT,CASSIGVVDTQYF
TRBV7-9,-,-,TRBJ1-1,TGTGCCAGCACCTTAATGGGGGGGGACACTGAAGCTTTCTTT,CASTLMGGDTEAFF
TRBV11-3,TRBD2,once,TRBJ2-5,TGTGCCAGCAGCTTAGAGGGGGGAGGGACGAAGACCCAGTACTTC,CASSLEGGGTKTQYF
TRBV27,-,-,TRBJ2-6,TGTGCCAGCAGTCTCCTAGCCGGCTCTGGGGCCAACGTCCTGACTTTC,CASSLLAGSGANVLTF
TRBV4-3,-,-,TRBJ1-2,TGCGCCAGCAGACAACACCTAATCGACAGTCCCGCTAACTATGGCTACACCTTC,CASRQHLIDSPANYGYTF
TRBV9,TRBD1,-,TRBJ1-4,TGTGCCAGCAGCCCCAGTCCGGGACAGGCGAATGAAAAACTGTTTTTT,CASSPSPGQANEKLFF
TRBV5-5,-,-,TRBJ1-5,TGTGCCAGCAGCTTGACTCTCCAGGCATATAGCAATCAGCCCCAGCATTTT,CASSLTLQAYSNQPQHF
TRBV6-5,-,-,TRBJ2-1,TGTGCCAGCAGACTCCGGGACAAGGGGATAAATGAGCAGTTCTTC,CASRLRDKGINEQFF
TRBV6-5,-,-,TRBJ1-2,TGTGCCAGCAGGGGAGGATCCTATGGCTACACCTTC,CASRGGSYGYTF
TRBV9,-,-,TRBJ2-3,TGTGCCAGCAGCCCCAGGGGATCACTGTTAAGCACAGATACGCAGTATTTT,CASSPRGSLLSTDTQYF
TRBV6-6,-,once,TRBJ2-2,TGTGCCAGCAGCCAAACCGGGGAGCTGTTTTTT,CASSQTGELFF
TRBV7-2,TRBD2,-,TRBJ2-5,TGTGCCAGCAGCTCGTACCGGAGACTAGCGGAAGAGACCCAGTACTTC,CASSSYRRLAEETQYF
TRBV6-5,-,-,TRBJ1-5,TGTGCCAGCAGTACCGGACAGAGCAATCAGCCCCAGCATTTT,CASSTGQSNQPQHF
TRBV7-2,-,-,TRBJ1-6,TGTGCCAGCAGTTTTAACCGGGGGGCAAGGATCTATAATTCACCCCTCCACTTT,CASSFNRGARIYNSPLHF
TRBV9,TRBD2,-,TRBJ2-5,TGTGCCAGCAATCCTAGCGGGAGGGCCGGGGAGACCCAGTACTTC,CASNPSGRAGETQYF
TRBV18,-,-,TRBJ1-1,TGTGCCAGCTCACCGGGGCAGGCCACTGAAGCTTTCTTT,CASSPGQATEAFF
TRBV11-2,-,-,TRBJ2-6,TGTGCCAGCAACTCTTTGCGGGCTCTTACCTCTGGGGCCAACGTCCTGACTTTC,CASNSLRALTSGANVLTF
TRBV7-6,-,-,TRBJ1-3,TGTGCCAGCAGCTCAGGGACATACTCTGGAAACACCATATATTTT,CASSSGTYSGNTIYF
TRBV5-1,-,-,TRBJ2-1,TGCGCCAGCAGCTTAGACGGAGGGGACAATGAGCAGTTCTTC,CASSLDGGDNEQFF
TRBV28,TRBD1,-,TRBJ1-6,TGTGCCAGCAGTTTAACCGGGACAGACTCCTATAATTCACCCCTCCACTTT,CASSLTGTDSYNSPLHF
TRBV5-6,-,-,TRBJ2-2,TGTGCCAGCAGCCCCCCGGGGTCCGGGGAGCTGTTTTTT,CASSPPGSGELFF
TRBV10-3,-,-,TRBJ2-1,TGTGCCATCAGTGTATTTAGCGATGAGCAGTTCTTC,CAISVFSDEQFF
TRBV4-3,TRBD1,-,TRBJ1-2,TGCGCCAGCAGCCCCGAGGGACAGGGTTTCGGCTACACCTTC,CASSPEGQGFGYTF
TRBV28,-,-,TRBJ2-7,TGTGCCAGCAGTTCCCCGGTCAGGGGTACCTACGAGCAGTACTTC,CASSSPVRGTYEQYF
TRBV7-6,TRBD2,-,TRBJ2-1,TGTGCCAGCAGCCTTTTGCGGGGGGGATACAATGAGCAGTTCTTC,CASSLLRGGYNEQFF
TRBV4-1,-,-,TRBJ2-2,TGCGCCAGCAGCCAAGTCGGAACAGGGAGCGGGGAGCTGTTTTTT,CASSQVGTGSGELFF
TRBV11-3,TRBD1,-,TRBJ2-2,TGTGCCAGCAACGACAGGGGATTTGGGTCCGGGGAGCTGTTTTTT,CASNDRGFGSGELFF
TRBV5-6,-,once,TRBJ2-7,TGTGCCAGCAGCTTGGAACCAGGCTTTACCTACGAGCAGTACTTC,CASSLEPGFTYEQYF
TRBV3-1/TRBV3-2,TRBD2,-,TRBJ2-1,TGTGCCAGCAGCCAAGATCGGCAACCGGGACTAGCGGGAGTCTACAATGAGCAGTTCTTC,CASSQDRQPGLAGVYNEQFF
TRBV24-1,-,-,TRBJ2-3,TGTGCCACCAGTTTGGGACTGGGAGATACGCAGTATTTT,CATSLGLGDTQYF
TRBV30,TRBD1,-,TRBJ1-6,TGTGCCTGGTCCGGGACAGGGTTTGATTCACCCCTCCACTTT,CAWSGTGFDSPLHF
TRBV14,TRBD2,-,TRBJ2-1,TGTGCCAGCAGCGACCTAGCGGGGGCCTCCTACAATGAGCAGTTCTTC,CASSDLAGASYNEQFF
TRBV3-1/TRBV3-2,TRBD1,-,TRBJ2-1,TGTGCCAGCTCGGACAGGGGGGTTTACAATGAGCAGTTCTTC,CASSDRGVYNEQFF
TRBV3-1/TRBV3-2,TRBD2,-,TRBJ2-1,TGTGCCAGCAGCCAAGATCAGCGGGGGAGGTATGAGCAGTTCTTC,CASSQDQRGRYEQFF
TRBV2,-,-,TRBJ1-2,TGTGCCAGCAGGGTGGCGGGGGTGGTCTATTATGGCTACACCTTC,CASRVAGVVYYGYTF
TRBV3-1/TRBV3-2,TRBD1,-,TRBJ1-1,TGTGCCAGCAGCCCCCGGGACAGGAACACTGAAGCTTTCTTT,CASSPRDRNTEAFF
TRBV7-9,-,-,TRBJ1-1,TGTGCCAGCAGCTTCGGGTCGAGCACTGAAGCTTTCTTT,CASSFGSSTEAFF
TRBV9,-,-,TRBJ1-6,TGTGCCAGCAGCGAGAGCTCCTATAATTCACCCCTCCACTTT,CASSESSYNSPLHF
TRBV6-6,-,-,TRBJ2-3,TGTGCCAGCACCTCGGGGGCAGATACGCAGTATTTT,CASTSGADTQYF
TRBV3-1/TRBV3-2,TRBD2,-,TRBJ2-3,TGTGCCAGCAGCCAAGATCCCAGCGGGGGAACAGATACGCAGTATTTT,CASSQDPSGGTDTQYF
TRBV6-1,-,once,TRBJ2-2,TGTGCCAGCAGTGAAGCTAGAATGGCGGCCGGGGAGCTGTTTTTT,CASSEARMAAGELFF
TRBV7-3,-,-,TRBJ1-1,TGTGCCAGCAGCTTAATACAGGCAACTGAAGCTTTCTTT,CASSLIQATEAFF